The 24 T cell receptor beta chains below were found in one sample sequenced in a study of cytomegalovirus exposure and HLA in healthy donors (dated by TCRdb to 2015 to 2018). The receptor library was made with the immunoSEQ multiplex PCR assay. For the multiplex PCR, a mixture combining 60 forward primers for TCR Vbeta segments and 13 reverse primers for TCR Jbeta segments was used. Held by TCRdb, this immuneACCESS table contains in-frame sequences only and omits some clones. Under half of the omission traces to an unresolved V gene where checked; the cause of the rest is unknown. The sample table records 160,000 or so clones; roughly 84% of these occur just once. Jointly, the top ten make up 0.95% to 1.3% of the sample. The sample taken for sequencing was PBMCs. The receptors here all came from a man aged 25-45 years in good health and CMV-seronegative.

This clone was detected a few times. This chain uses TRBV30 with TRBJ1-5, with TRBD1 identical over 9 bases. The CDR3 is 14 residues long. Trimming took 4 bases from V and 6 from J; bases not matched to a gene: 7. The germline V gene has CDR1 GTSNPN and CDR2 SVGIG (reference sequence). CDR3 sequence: CAWTQTGGGQPQHF. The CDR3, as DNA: TGTGCCTGGACCCAGACAGGGGGGGGTCAGCCCCAGCATTTT.

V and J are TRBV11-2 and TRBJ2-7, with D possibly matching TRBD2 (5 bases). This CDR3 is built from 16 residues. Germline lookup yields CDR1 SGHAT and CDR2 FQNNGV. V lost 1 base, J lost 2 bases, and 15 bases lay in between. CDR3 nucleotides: TGTGCCAGCAGCTTAGGGCCGGGAATACAAACCTACGAGCAGTACTTC. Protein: CASSLGPGIQTYEQYF.

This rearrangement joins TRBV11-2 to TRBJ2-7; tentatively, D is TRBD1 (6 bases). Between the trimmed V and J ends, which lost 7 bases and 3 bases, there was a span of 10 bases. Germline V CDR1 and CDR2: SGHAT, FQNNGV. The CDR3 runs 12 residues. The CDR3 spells CASTTQGYEQYF. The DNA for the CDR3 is TGTGCCAGCACCACACAGGGCTACGAGCAGTACTTC. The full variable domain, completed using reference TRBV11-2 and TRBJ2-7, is EAGVAQSPRYKIIEKRQSVAFWCNPISGHATLYWYQQILGQGPKLLIQFQNNGVVDDSQLPKDRFSAERLKGVDSTLKIQPAKLEDSAVYLCASTTQGYEQYFGPGTRLTVT.

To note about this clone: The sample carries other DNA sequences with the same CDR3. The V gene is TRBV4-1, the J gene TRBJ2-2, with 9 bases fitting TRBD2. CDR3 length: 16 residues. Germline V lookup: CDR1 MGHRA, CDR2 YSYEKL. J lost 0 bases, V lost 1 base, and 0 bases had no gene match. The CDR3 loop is CASSQASGANTGELFF. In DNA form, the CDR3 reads TGCGCCAGCAGCCAAGCTAGCGGGGCGAACACCGGGGAGCTGTTTTTT.

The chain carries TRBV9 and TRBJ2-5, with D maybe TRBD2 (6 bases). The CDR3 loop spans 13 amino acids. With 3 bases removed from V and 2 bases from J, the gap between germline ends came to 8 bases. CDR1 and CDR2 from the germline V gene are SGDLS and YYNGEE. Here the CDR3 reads CASSGSGQETQYF. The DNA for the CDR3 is TGTGCCAGCAGCGGGAGCGGGCAAGAGACCCAGTACTTC.

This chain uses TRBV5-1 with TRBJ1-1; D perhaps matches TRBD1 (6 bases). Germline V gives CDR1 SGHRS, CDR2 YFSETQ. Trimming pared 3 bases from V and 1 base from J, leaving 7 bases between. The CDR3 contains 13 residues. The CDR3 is CASSSTGNTEAFF. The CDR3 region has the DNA TGCGCCAGCAGCTCGACAGGGAACACTGAAGCTTTCTTT.

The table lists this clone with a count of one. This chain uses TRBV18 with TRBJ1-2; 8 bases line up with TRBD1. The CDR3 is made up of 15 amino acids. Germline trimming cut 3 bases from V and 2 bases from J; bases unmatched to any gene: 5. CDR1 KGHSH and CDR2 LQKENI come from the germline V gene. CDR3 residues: CASSPLGQENYGYTF. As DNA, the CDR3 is TGTGCCAGCTCACCCTTGGGACAGGAGAACTATGGCTACACCTTC.

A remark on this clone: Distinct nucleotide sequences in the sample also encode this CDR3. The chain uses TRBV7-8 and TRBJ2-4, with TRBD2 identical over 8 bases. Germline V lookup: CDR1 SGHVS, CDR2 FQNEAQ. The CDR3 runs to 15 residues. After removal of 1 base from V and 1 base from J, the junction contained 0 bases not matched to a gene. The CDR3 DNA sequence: TGTGCCAGCAGCTTAGTAGCGGGGGCCAAAAACATTCAGTACTTC. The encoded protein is CASSLVAGAKNIQYF.

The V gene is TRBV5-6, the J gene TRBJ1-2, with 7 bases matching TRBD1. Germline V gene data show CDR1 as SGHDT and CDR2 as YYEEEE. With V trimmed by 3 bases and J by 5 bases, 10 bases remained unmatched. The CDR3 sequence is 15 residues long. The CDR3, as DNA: TGTGCCAGCAGCTCCGGGACAGAACTCCAATATGGCTACACCTTC. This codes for CASSSGTELQYGYTF.

As DNA, the CDR3 is TGTGCCAGCTCACCACAGTACGGGACACCCTACAATGAGCAGTTCTTC. It specifies CASSPQYGTPYNEQFF. This rearrangement joins TRBV18 to TRBJ2-1, with a possible D match to TRBD1 (6 bases). Germline V gene lookup returns CDR1 KGHSH and CDR2 LQKENI. The V and J ends lost 1 base and 2 bases respectively, with 12 bases between them. This CDR3 contains 16 residues.

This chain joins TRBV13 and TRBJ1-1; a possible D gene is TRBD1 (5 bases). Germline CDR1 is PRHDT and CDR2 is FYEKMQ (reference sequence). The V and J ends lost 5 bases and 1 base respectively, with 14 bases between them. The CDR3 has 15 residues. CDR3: CASSHPQGGNTEAFF. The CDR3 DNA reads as TGTGCCAGCAGCCATCCCCAGGGAGGGAACACTGAAGCTTTCTTT.

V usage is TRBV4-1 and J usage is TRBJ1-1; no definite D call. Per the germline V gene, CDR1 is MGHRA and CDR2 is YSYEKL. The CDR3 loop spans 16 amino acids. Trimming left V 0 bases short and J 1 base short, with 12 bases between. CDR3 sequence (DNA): TGCGCCAGCAGCCAAGAGAGGGTGGGAAGGAACACTGAAGCTTTCTTT. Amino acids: CASSQERVGRNTEAFF.

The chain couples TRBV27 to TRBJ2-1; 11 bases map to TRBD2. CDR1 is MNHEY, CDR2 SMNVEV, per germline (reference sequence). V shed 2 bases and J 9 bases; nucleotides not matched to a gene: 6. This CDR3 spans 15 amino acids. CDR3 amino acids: CASSLGAGTSGEQFF. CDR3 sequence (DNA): TGTGCCAGCAGTTTAGGTGCCGGGACTAGCGGTGAGCAGTTCTTC.

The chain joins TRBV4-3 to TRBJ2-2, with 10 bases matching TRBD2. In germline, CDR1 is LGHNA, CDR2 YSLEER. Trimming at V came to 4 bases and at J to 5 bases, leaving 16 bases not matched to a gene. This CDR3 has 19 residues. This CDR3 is CASSPICRSLAGATGELFF. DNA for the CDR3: TGCGCCAGCAGCCCCATCTGCAGGTCCCTAGCGGGAGCTACCGGGGAGCTGTTTTTT.

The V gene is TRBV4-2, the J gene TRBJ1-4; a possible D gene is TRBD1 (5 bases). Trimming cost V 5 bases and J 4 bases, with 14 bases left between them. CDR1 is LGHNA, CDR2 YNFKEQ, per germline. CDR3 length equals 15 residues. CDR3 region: CASSFTGVRNEKLFF. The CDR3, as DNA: TGTGCCAGCAGCTTCACAGGCGTCCGTAATGAAAAACTGTTTTTT.

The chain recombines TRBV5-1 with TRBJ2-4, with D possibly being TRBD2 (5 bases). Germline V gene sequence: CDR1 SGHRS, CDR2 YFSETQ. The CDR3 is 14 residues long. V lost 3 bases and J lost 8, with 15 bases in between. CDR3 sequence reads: CASSSTRDAYIQYF. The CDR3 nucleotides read TGCGCCAGCAGCTCAACTCGGGATGCATACATTCAGTACTTC.

DNA of the CDR3: TGTGCCAGCAGCTTAGTGGGACAGACCTACGAGCAGTACTTC. Its protein is CASSLVGQTYEQYF. The rearrangement joins TRBV7-9 to TRBJ2-7, with 7 nucleotides matching TRBD1. This CDR3 is 14 amino acids long. Germline CDR1 SEHNR, CDR2 FQNEAQ (reference sequence). Unmatched junction bases numbered 2, after V lost 1 base and J lost 2 bases.

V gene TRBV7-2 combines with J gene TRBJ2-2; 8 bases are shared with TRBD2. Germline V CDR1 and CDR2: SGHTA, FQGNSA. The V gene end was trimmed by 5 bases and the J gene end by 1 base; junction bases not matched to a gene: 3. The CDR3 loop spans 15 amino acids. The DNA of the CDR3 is TGTGCCAGCAGCCCTCTAGCGGGGAACACCGGGGAGCTGTTTTTT. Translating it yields CASSPLAGNTGELFF.

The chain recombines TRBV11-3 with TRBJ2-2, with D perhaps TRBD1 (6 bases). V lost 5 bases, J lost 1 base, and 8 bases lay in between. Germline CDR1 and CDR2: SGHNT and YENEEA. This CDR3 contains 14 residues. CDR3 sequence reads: CASSPGQNTGELFF. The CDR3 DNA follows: TGTGCCAGCAGCCCGGGACAGAACACCGGGGAGCTGTTTTTT.

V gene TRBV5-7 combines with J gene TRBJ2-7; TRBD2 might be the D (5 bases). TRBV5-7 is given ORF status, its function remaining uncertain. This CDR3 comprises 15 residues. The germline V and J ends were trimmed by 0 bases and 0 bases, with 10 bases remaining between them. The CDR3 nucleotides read TGTGCCAGCAGCTTGGCGATTAGCGTCTCCTACGAGCAGTACTTC. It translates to CASSLAISVSYEQYF.

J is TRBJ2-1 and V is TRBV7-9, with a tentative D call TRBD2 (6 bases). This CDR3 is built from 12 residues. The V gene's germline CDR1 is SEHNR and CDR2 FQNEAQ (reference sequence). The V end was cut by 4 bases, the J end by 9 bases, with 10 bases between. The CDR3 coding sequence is TGTGCCAGCAGCTGGGGGGACGGTGAGCAGTTCTTC. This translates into CASSWGDGEQFF.

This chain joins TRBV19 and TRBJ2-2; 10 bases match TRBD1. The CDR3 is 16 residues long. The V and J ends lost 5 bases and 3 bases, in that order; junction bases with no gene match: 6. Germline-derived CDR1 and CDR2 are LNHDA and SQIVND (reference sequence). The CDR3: CASSAATGGHTGELFF. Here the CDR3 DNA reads TGTGCCAGTAGTGCCGCGACAGGGGGCCACACCGGGGAGCTGTTTTTT.

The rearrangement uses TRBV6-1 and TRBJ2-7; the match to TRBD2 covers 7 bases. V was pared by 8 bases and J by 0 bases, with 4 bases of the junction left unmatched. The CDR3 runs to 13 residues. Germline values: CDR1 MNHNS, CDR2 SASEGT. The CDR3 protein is CASGDYSSYEQYF. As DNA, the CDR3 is TGTGCCAGCGGGGACTACAGCTCCTACGAGCAGTACTTC.

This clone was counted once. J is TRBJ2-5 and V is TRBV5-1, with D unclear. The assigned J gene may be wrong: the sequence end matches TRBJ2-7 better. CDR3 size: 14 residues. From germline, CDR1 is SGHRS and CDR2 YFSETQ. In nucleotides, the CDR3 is TGCGCCAGCAGCTTGGGAGGAGAATCCTACGAGCAGTACTTC. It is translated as CASSLGGESYEQYF.